This T cell receptor (beta chain) was obtained from a study of vaccination effects on CD4 cells after COVID-19 (dated by TCRdb to 2022 to 2024). Regarding the complete study: Across the study, the median time from the second dose to post-vaccine sampling was 72 days (range 14 to 241). The full study included 10 to 11 COVID-19 convalescent patients and several SARS-CoV-2-naive healthy vaccine recipients. SARS-CoV-2 spike-specific CD4+ TCR repertoires from before and after mRNA vaccination were compared in COVID-19 convalescent patients and in infection-naive vaccine recipients. Cultures from other donors in the study were sequenced using the Oncomine TCR Beta short-read assay on an Illumina iSeq 100.

The library was obtained by the immunoSEQ multiplex PCR assay. TCR beta CDR3 sequencing was performed on DNA from the cultured, isolated CD4+ T cells. The original methods were these. Non-productive TCR sequences were discarded, and reads were trimmed to the CDR3 region, with only CDR3s of 7 or more amino acids retained. The MANAFEST web app was used to pick out antigen-specific clonotypes by comparing their expansion in peptide wells with that in reference cultures. For clones to be considered positive, expansion at FDR<0.05 versus reference and all other wells, an odds ratio above 5, and a frequency above 0.1% in two replicate wells were required. A clonotype was defined as cross-reactive if the clonotype was significantly expanded both in SARS-CoV-2 spike wells and in at least one common cold coronavirus spike condition. Using the stringdist R package, CDR3 similarity was measured by Levenshtein distance, and unrooted trees were constructed with ape in R 3.6.1. In TCRdb, the immuneACCESS table is reduced to in-frame sequences with V and J assigned. These tables do not hold every clone; where another copy was compared, an unresolved V gene accounts for under half, and the others remain unexplained. The DNA was the basis for D and trimming; V, J and clone size are from that table. The sample table records over 60,000 clones; 70% to 75% of these occur just once. The top ten clones comprise under 2% of the sample.

Worth noting for this clone: Its recognized antigen is unknown. Base-call qualities are not available, and no considerably larger clone is one nucleotide away.

Trimming at the junction amounts to 3 bases on V and 1 base on J, and the germline ends lie 1 base apart. Its CDR3 holds 12 amino acids, cysteine through phenylalanine. Only CDR3 DNA remains: 36 bases, in frame from the first base. From the germline V gene, CDR1 is SQVTM and CDR2 is ANQGSEA. The study at large found these results: Clones induced by infection and clones induced by vaccination both contracted markedly at late timepoints after vaccination, which fits with T cell responses waning over time. In healthy vaccine recipients, vaccine-induced clones were almost all SARS-CoV-2 mono-reactive, with only 1 of 255 cross-reactive with common cold coronaviruses. Only a small number of convalescent patients were included, and no early post-infection timepoints were available, which limited the study.

The ViraFEST assay stimulated PBMC with viral peptide pools and then used TCR sequencing to identify antigen-specific CD4+ T cell clonotypes by expansion. After approximately eleven days of culture, CD4+ T cells were isolated with the EasySep CD4+ T cell isolation kit. Each participant received two doses of an mRNA SARS-CoV-2 vaccine, either BNT162b2 or mRNA-1273. The absence of prior SARS-CoV-2 infection in healthy vaccine recipients was confirmed by negative nucleocapsid antibodies before and after vaccination. A few million PBMC per well were cultured with 9 to 10 ug/ml peptides in IMDM containing approximately 4.7% human AB serum, about 9 IU/ml IL-2 and gentamicin. Half of the culture medium was replaced with fresh IL-2-containing medium on days 3 and 7. Each peptide stimulation condition was cultured in triplicate wells unless otherwise noted. PBMC were separated from whole blood using Ficoll-Paque Plus gradient centrifugation and were then either cryopreserved at -140C or used fresh. Overlapping peptide pools spanned the spike proteins of SARS-CoV-2 and the common cold coronaviruses HCoV-NL63, HCoV-OC43 and HCoV-229E. The QIAamp micro DNA kit was used to extract genomic DNA from the cultured CD4+ T cells.

The source was CD4+ T cells from PBMCs cultured with HCoV-229E spike peptides, collected after COVID-19 vaccination. The cell subset or site tag for this specimen amounts to: HCoV-229E spike overlapping peptide pool stimulation. The receptor's source is a human donor who received a COVID-19 vaccine. The chain links TRBV29-1 with TRBJ2-6, with the D gene not confidently named. The sequence in DNA is TGCAGCGTTGAGTCTGGGGCCAACGTCCTGACTTTC. The translation is CSVESGANVLTF.